This T cell receptor beta chain was captured in a study of blood T cells in healthy people across ages. V was pared by 4 bases and J by 6 bases, with 12 bases between. The germline gives CDR1 SQVTM, CDR2 ANQGSEA. The CDR3 is 12 amino acids. A J-beta primer mix and a sample-barcoded 5' primer were used in a second PCR of about 7 to 11 cycles. TCRdb fed the 5' RACE reads into MiXCR, producing one record per CDR3 protein. The top ten hold roughly 8% of the sample, which has some 1.5 million distinct CDR3 sequences, 28% seen once. Only one count was recorded for this clonotype. The sequenced material came from blood. The chain is built from TRBV29-1 and TRBJ1-2; D call uncertain. This sequence was found in a woman in her twenties or thirties in good health. The CDR3 spells CSVVLGADGYTF. DNA of the CDR3: TGCAGCGTTGTATTAGGAGCCGATGGCTACACCTTC.